This T cell receptor beta chain was captured by sequencing in a study of CD8 T cells in ankylosing spondylitis. Study-level findings and limits: Earlier authors reported some of these motif variants in reactive arthritis synovial fluid and blood. Within ankylosing spondylitis blood, a TCR beta motif made up of eight highly homologous variants appeared to be characteristic.

The CDR3 loop spans 14 amino acids. Trimming at V came to 0 bases and at J to 8 bases, leaving 7 bases not matched to a gene. CDR1 SGDLS and CDR2 YYNGEE come from the germline V gene. This clonotype was counted at least ten times. Its antigen is not identified. Preparation of TCR beta libraries was done by quantitative 5'-RACE with molecular barcodes. TCRdb passed the 5' RACE reads through MiXCR, listing each CDR3 protein once. The table has approximately 45,000 distinct CDR3 sequences, more than 3% seen once. This receptor was obtained from a female donor with ankylosing spondylitis or in good health (not recorded which). Material: blood, either unsorted or a sorted T cell fraction (not recorded which). The chain carries TRBV9 and TRBJ1-2; 7 bases agree with TRBD1. The CDR3, as DNA: TGTGCCAGCAGCGTAGATGAACGGACAGGAGGCTACACCTTC. It codes for CASSVDERTGGYTF.